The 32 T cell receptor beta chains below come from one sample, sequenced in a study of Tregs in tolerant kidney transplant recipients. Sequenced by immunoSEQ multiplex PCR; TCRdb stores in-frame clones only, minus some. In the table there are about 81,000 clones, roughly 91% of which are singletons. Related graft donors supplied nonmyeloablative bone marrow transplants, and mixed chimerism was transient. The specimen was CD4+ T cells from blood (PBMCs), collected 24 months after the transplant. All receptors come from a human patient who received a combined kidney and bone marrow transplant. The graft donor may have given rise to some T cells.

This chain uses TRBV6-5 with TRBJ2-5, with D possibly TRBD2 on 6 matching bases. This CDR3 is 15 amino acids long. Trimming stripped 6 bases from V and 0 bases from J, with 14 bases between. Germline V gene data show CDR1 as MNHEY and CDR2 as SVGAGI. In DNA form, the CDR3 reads TGTGCCAGCAGAACTACGGGAGCGTACCAAGAGACCCAGTACTTC. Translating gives CASRTTGAYQETQYF.

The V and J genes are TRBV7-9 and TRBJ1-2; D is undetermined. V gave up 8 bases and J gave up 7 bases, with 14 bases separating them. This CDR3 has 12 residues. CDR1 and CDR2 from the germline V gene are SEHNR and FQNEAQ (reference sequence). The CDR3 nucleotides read TGTGCCAGCCAAGGAGATCCGGTTGGCTACACCTTC. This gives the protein CASQGDPVGYTF.

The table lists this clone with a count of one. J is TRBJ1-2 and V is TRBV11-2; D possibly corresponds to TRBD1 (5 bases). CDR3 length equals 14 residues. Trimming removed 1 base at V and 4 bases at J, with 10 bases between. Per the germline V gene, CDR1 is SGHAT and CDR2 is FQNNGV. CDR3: CASSLVGGGYGYTF. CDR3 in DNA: TGTGCCAGCAGCTTAGTGGGGGGAGGCTATGGCTACACCTTC. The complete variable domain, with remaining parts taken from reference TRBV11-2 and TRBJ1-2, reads EAGVAQSPRYKIIEKRQSVAFWCNPISGHATLYWYQQILGQGPKLLIQFQNNGVVDDSQLPKDRFSAERLKGVDSTLKIQPAKLEDSAVYLCASSLVGGGYGYTFGSGTRLTVV.

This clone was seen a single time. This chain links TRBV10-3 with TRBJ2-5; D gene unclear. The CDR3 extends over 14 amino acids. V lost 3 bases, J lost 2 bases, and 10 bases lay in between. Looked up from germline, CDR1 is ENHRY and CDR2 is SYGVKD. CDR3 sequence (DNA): TGTGCCATCAGTGAACGAGAACCACAAGAGACCCAGTACTTC. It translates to CAISEREPQETQYF.

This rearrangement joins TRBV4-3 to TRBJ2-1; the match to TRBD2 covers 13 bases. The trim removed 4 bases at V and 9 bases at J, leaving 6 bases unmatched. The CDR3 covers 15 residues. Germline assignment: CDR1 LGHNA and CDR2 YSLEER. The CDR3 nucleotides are TGCGCCAGCAGCCTAGGACTAGCGGGAGAGTTTGAGCAGTTCTTC. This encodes CASSLGLAGEFEQFF.

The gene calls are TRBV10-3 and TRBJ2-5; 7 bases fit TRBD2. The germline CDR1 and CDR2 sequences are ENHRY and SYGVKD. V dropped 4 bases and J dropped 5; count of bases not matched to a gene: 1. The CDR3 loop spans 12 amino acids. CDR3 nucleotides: TGTGCCATCAGTGGGGAGGGGGAGACCCAGTACTTC. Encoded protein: CAISGEGETQYF.

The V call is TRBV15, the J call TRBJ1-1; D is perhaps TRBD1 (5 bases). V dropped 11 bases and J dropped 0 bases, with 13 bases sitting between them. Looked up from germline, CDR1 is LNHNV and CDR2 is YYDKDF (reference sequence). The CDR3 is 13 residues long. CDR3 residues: CAWGRGLNTEAFF. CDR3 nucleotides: TGTGCCTGGGGGAGGGGTTTGAACACTGAAGCTTTCTTT. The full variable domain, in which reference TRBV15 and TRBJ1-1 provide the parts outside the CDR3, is DAMVIQNPRYQVTQFGKPVTLSCSQTLNHNVMYWYQQKSSQAPKLLFHYYDKDFNNEADTPDNFQSRRPNTSFCFLDIRSPGLGDTAMYLCAWGRGLNTEAFFGQGTRLTVV.

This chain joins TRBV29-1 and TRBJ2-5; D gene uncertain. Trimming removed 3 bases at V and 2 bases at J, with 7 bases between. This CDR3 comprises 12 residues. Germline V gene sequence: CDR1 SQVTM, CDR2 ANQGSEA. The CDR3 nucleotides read TGCAGCGTTGATCTAGGTCAAGAGACCCAGTACTTC. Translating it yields CSVDLGQETQYF.

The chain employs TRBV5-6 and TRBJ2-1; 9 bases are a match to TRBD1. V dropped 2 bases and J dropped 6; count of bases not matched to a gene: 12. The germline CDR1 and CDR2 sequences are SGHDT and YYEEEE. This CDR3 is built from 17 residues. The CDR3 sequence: CASSFRLDRGSGNEQFF. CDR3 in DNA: TGTGCCAGCAGCTTTCGACTGGACAGGGGTTCGGGCAATGAGCAGTTCTTC.

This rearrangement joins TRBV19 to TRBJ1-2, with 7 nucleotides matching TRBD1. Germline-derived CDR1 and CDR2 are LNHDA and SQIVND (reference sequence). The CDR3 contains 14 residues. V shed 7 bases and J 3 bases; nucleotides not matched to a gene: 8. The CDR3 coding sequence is TGTGCCAGTATAACCGCGGGACAGTACTATGGCTACACCTTC. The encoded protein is CASITAGQYYGYTF.

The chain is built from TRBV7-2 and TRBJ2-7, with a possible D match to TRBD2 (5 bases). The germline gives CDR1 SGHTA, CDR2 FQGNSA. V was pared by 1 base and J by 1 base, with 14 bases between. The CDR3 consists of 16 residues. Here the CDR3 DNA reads TGTGCCAGCAGCTTAGTGGGTAGCGAAGTTTCCTACGAGCAGTACTTC. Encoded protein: CASSLVGSEVSYEQYF.

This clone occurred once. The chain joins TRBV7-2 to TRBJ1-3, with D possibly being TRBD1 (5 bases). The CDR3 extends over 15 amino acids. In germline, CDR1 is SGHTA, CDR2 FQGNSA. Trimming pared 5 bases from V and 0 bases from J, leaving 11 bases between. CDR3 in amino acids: CASSPGPSSGNTIYF. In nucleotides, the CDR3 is TGTGCCAGCAGCCCAGGGCCATCCTCTGGAAACACCATATATTTT.

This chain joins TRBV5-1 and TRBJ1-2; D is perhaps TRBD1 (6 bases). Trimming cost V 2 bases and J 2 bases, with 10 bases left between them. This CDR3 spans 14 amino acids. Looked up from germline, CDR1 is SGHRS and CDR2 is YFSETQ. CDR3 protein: CASSLRQENYGYTF. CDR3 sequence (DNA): TGCGCCAGCAGCTTAAGACAGGAGAACTATGGCTACACCTTC.

The CDR3 reads CSVDGGTTLNYGYTF. The CDR3 DNA is TGCAGCGTTGATGGCGGGACGACGTTAAACTATGGCTACACCTTC. The chain employs TRBV29-1 and TRBJ1-2; tentative D call: TRBD1 (5 bases). Deletions cut 3 bases from V and 2 bases from J, with 16 bases between. Germline loops: CDR1 SQVTM, CDR2 ANQGSEA. The CDR3 loop spans 15 amino acids.

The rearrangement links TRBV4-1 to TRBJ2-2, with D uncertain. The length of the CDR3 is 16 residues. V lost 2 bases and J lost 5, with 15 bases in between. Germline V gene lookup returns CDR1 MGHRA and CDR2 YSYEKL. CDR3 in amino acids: CASSQKRSARTGELFF. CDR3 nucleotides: TGCGCCAGCAGCCAAAAAAGGTCAGCGAGAACCGGGGAGCTGTTTTTT.

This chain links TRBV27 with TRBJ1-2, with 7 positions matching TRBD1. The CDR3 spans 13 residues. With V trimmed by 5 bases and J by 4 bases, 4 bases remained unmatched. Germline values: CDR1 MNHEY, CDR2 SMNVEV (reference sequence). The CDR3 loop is CASSDRASYGYTF. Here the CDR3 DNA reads TGTGCCAGCAGTGACAGGGCATCCTATGGCTACACCTTC.

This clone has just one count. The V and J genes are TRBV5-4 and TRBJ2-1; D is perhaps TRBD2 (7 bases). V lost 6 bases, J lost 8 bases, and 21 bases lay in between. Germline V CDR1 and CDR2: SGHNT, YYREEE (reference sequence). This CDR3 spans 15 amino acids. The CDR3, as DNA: TGTGCCAGCACCTCCATTGGGGGGGCGATGTATGAGCAGTTCTTC. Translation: CASTSIGGAMYEQFF.

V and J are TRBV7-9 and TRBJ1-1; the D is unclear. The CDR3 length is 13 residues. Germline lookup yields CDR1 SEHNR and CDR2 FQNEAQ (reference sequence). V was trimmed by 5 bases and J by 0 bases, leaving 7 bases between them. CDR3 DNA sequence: TGTGCCAGCAGCCCAAACTTGAACACTGAAGCTTTCTTT. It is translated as CASSPNLNTEAFF.

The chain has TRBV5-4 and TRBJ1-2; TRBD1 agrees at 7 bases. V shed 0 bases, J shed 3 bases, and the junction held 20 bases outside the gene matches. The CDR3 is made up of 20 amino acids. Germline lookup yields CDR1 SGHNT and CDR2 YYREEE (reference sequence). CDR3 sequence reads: CASSLEPDWTGDISYYGYTF. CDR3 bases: TGTGCCAGCAGCTTGGAGCCGGACTGGACAGGCGATATTAGCTACTATGGCTACACCTTC.

CDR3 sequence reads: CAITGTYQAGELFF. In DNA, the CDR3 is TGTGCCATCACGGGGACTTATCAGGCTGGGGAGCTGTTTTTT. The chain has TRBV10-3 and TRBJ2-2; D is possibly TRBD2 (6 bases). The CDR3 has 14 amino acids. CDR1 and CDR2 from the germline V gene are ENHRY and SYGVKD. Trimming removed 7 bases at V and 8 bases at J, with 17 bases between.

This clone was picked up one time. The CDR3 protein is CASSLNGDTEAFF. The CDR3 nucleotides are TGCGCCAGCAGCTTGAACGGGGACACTGAAGCTTTCTTT. The rearrangement joins TRBV5-1 to TRBJ1-1; D is undetermined. V lost 1 base, J lost 3 bases, and 7 bases lay in between. CDR3 length: 13 amino acids. CDR1 SGHRS and CDR2 YFSETQ come from the germline V gene.

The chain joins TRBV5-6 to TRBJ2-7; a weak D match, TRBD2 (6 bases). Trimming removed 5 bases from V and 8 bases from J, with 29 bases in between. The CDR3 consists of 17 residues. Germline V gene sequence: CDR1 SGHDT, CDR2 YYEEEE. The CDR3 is CASSRLAGRGILLKQYF. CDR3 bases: TGTGCCAGCAGTCGGTTGGCAGGTCGGGGGATCCTCTTGAAGCAGTACTTC.

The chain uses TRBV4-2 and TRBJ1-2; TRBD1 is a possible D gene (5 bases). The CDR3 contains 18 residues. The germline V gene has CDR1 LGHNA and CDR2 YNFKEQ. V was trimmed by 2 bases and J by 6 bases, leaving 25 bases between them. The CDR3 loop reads CASSQRRGRDFRENGYTF. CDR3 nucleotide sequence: TGTGCCAGCAGCCAACGAAGGGGCAGGGACTTTAGGGAGAATGGCTACACCTTC.

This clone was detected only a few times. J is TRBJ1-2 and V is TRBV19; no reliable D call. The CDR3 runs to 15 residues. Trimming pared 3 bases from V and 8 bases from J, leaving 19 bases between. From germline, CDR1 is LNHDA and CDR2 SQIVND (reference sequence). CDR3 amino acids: CASSIKYGASGGYTF. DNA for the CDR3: TGTGCCAGTAGTATCAAGTACGGAGCCTCGGGGGGCTACACCTTC.

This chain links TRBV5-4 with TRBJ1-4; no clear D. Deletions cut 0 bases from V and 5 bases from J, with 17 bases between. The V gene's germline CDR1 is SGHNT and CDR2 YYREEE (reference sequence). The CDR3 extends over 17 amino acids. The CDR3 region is CASSLEGGSRINEKLFF. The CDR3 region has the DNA TGTGCCAGCAGCTTGGAGGGCGGGAGTAGGATAAATGAAAAACTGTTTTTT.

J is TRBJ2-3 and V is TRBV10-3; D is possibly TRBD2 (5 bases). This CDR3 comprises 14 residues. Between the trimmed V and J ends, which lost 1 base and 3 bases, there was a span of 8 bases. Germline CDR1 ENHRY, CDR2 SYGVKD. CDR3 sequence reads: CAISEWRGTDTQYF. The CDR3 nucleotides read TGTGCCATCAGTGAGTGGAGAGGGACAGATACGCAGTATTTT.

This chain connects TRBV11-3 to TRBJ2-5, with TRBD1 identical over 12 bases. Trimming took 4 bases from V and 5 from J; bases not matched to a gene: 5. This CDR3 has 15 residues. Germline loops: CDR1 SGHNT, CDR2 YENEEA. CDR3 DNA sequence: TGTGCCAGCAGCTGGGGACAGGGGGCAGGGGAGACCCAGTACTTC. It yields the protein CASSWGQGAGETQYF.

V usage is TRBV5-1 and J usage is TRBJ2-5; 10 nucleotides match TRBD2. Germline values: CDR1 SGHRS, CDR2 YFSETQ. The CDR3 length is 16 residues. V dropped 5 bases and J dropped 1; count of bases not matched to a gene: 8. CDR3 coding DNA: TGCGCCAGCAGTTATGGGGCTAGCGGGGGCCAAGAGACCCAGTACTTC. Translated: CASSYGASGGQETQYF.

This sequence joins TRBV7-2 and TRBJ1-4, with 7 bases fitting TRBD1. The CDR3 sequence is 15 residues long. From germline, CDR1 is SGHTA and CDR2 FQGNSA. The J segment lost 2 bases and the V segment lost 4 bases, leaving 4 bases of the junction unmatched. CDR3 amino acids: CASSSDRVTNEKLFF. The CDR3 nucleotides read TGTGCCAGCAGCTCCGACAGGGTTACTAATGAAAAACTGTTTTTT.

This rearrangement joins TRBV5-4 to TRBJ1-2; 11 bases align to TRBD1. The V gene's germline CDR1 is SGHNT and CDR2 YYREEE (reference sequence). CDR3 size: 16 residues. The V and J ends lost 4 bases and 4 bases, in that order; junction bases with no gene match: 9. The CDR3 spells CASSRSGTGGAYGYTF. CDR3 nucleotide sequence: TGTGCCAGCAGCCGGTCCGGGACAGGGGGGGCCTATGGCTACACCTTC.

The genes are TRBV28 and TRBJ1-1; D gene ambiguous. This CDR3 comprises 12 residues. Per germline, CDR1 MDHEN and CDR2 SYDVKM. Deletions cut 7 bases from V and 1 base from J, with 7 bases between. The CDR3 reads CASKEANTEAFF. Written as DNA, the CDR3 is TGTGCCAGCAAAGAGGCGAACACTGAAGCTTTCTTT.

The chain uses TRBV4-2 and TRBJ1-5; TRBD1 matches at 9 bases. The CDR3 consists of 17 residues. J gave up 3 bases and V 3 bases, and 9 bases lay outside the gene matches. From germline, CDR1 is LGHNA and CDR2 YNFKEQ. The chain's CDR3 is CASSQDRGLGNNQPQHF. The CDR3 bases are TGTGCCAGCAGCCAGGACAGGGGTTTGGGAAACAATCAGCCCCAGCATTTT.